The 6 T cell receptor beta chains below come from one sample, sequenced in a study of metastatic and nonmetastatic thyroid tumors. Thyroid surgery had not been preceded by any treatment in any patient. TCRdb re-analyzed the PCR reads using MiXCR. There are some 40,000 clones in the sample; approximately 16% occur only once, and 3% to 4% lies in the top ten. Sequencing was done on a sample of blood. The receptors derive from a female donor with papillary thyroid cancer or a benign thyroid nodule (not recorded which). Some clones in this sample may be carry-over from other donors' samples.

The rearrangement uses TRBV6-1 and TRBJ1-5, with D perhaps matching TRBD1 (5 bases). The CDR3 sequence is 15 residues long. The V and J ends lost 2 bases and 0 bases respectively, with 8 bases between them. Per the germline V gene, CDR1 is MNHNS and CDR2 is SASEGT. The CDR3 DNA sequence: TGTGCCAGCAGTGAATGGGGGGTTAGCAATCAGCCCCAGCATTTT. Protein sequence: CASSEWGVSNQPQHF.

This clone showed up just a few times. Likely a read error: the CDR3 ends without its conserved phenylalanine or tryptophan. The chain joins TRBV15 to TRBJ2-3; 9 bases map to TRBD1. Germline V CDR1 and CDR2: LNHNV, YYDKDF (reference sequence). The CDR3 is 15 amino acids. This CDR3 is CATSRDAQGAGTQYL. In DNA, the CDR3 is TGCGCCACCAGCAGAGATGCACAGGGGGCGGGTACGCAGTATCTT.

For this clone: An end of the junction does not agree with germline; a read error may underlie this. CDR3 bases: TGTGCCCCTAGGACGGGAGAGGGCAATGGCTACGCCTTC. It encodes CAPRTGEGNGYAF. This sequence joins TRBV19 and TRBJ1-2; D is unclear. The germline V gene has CDR1 LNHDA and CDR2 SQIVND (reference sequence). The CDR3 runs to 13 residues. Full variable domain (outside the CDR3, taken from reference TRBV19 and TRBJ1-2): DGGITQSPKYLFRKEGQNVTLSCEQNLNHDAMYWYRQDPGQGLRLIYYSQIVNDFQKGDIAEGYSVSREKKESFPLTVTSAQKNPTAFYLCAPRTGEGNGYAFGSGTRLTVV.

A remark on this clone: Germline is not matched at one junction end, which may reflect a read error. The rearrangement links TRBV11-1 to TRBJ1-5; perhaps TRBD1 as D (5 bases). The CDR3 extends over 16 amino acids. The germline gives CDR1 SGHAT, CDR2 FQDESV (reference sequence). CDR3 DNA sequence: TGTGCCAGCATCTTATCCCACCCAGGGAGCAATCAGCCCCAGCATTTT. Protein product: CASILSHPGSNQPQHF.

This clone was detected many times. Other DNA sequences in this sample translate to the same CDR3. The chain joins TRBV19 to TRBJ1-5; 7 bases line up with TRBD1. Germline V CDR1 and CDR2: LNHDA, SQIVND (reference sequence). This CDR3 contains 14 residues. V shed 6 bases, J shed 6 bases, and the junction held 8 bases outside the gene matches. CDR3 protein: CASSVQGLSQPQHF. In nucleotides, the CDR3 is TGTGCCAGTAGCGTACAGGGGTTGAGTCAGCCCCAGCATTTT.

This clone has more than one count but fewer than ten. In nucleotides, the CDR3 is TGTGCCACCACAGGGCTATTAACCGAGGCTTTCTTT. The encoded protein is CATTGLLTEAFF. The chain carries TRBV6-1 and TRBJ1-1; perhaps TRBD1 as D (6 bases). V shed 10 bases and J shed 11 bases, with 20 bases lying between them. In germline, CDR1 is MNHNS, CDR2 SASEGT. This CDR3 is 12 amino acids long.